These 19 T cell receptor beta chains came from one sample sequenced in a study of blood T cell repertoires in COVID-19. Here immunoSEQ multiplex PCR was the method, and the copy in TCRdb shows in-frame clones only, minus some. The profile covers 350,000 to 500,000 clones, with around nine tenths appearing a single time and 0.75% to 0.85% taken by the ten largest. The source material was peripheral blood. These receptors were taken from a man between 18 and 29 years old with COVID-19, enrolled during active disease.

The gene calls are TRBV6-5 and TRBJ2-7, with D maybe TRBD2 (5 bases). With 2 bases removed from V and 2 bases from J, the gap between germline ends came to 13 bases. The length of the CDR3 is 15 residues. Germline lookup yields CDR1 MNHEY and CDR2 SVGAGI. The CDR3 DNA reads TGTGCCAGCAGTTACAGGCCAGTGGAGGCCTACGAGCAGTACTTC. It yields the protein CASSYRPVEAYEQYF.

Only one count was recorded for this clone. This CDR3 reads CASSNTGLAGADTQYF. The CDR3 nucleotides are TGTGCCAGCAGCAACACGGGACTAGCGGGAGCAGATACGCAGTATTTT. V is TRBV7-3 and J is TRBJ2-3; 14 positions agree with TRBD2. Trimming took 5 bases from V and 4 from J; bases not matched to a gene: 5. CDR1 SGHTA and CDR2 FQGTGA come from the germline V gene. The CDR3 is made up of 16 amino acids. The variable domain in full, with the rest retrieved from reference TRBV7-3 and TRBJ2-3, is GAGVSQTPSNKVTEKGKYVELRCDPISGHTALYWYRQSLGQGPEFLIYFQGTGAADDSGLPNDRFFAVRPEGSVSTLKIQRTERGDSAVYLCASSNTGLAGADTQYFGPGTRLTVL.

The V call is TRBV5-6, the J call TRBJ2-1; D may be TRBD2 (5 bases). The V end was cut by 4 bases, the J end by 7 bases, with 21 bases between. Germline CDR1 and CDR2: SGHDT and YYEEEE. The CDR3 contains 16 residues. The CDR3 nucleotides are TGTGCCAGCAGCACCGGGGTAGGGCTAATGGGGAATGAGCAGTTCTTC. It specifies CASSTGVGLMGNEQFF.

J is TRBJ2-2 and V is TRBV5-6, with TRBD2 identical over 9 bases. Trimming cost V 1 base and J 3 bases; bases outside gene matches: 4. The CDR3 runs 16 residues. Germline lookup yields CDR1 SGHDT and CDR2 YYEEEE. The CDR3 DNA reads as TGTGCCAGCAGCTTGAGTACTAGCGGGTACACCGGGGAGCTGTTTTTT. This codes for CASSLSTSGYTGELFF. The full variable domain, completed using reference TRBV5-6 and TRBJ2-2, is DAGVTQSPTHLIKTRGQQVTLRCSPKSGHDTVSWYQQALGQGPQFIFQYYEEEERQRGNFPDRFSGHQFPNYSSELNVNALLLGDSALYLCASSLSTSGYTGELFFGEGSRLTVL.

The chain couples TRBV7-6 to TRBJ1-6, with D maybe TRBD1 (5 bases). Trimming took off 5 bases at V and 7 bases at J, with 9 bases between the two ends. Germline loops: CDR1 SGHVS, CDR2 FNYEAQ. The CDR3 runs to 13 residues. CDR3 nucleotide sequence: TGTGCCAGCAGCCCGAGACAGAATTCACCCCTCCACTTT. Protein product: CASSPRQNSPLHF.

The V gene is TRBV6-2 or TRBV6-3, the J gene TRBJ2-2; 9 bases are shared with TRBD1. V trimming: 5 bases; J trimming: 5 bases; junction bases outside the gene matches: 6. The CDR3 is made up of 15 amino acids. Germline CDR1 and CDR2: MNHEY and SVGEGT. The CDR3 protein is CASSPPTGGTGELFF. The DNA of the CDR3 is TGTGCCAGCAGTCCCCCGACAGGGGGGACCGGGGAGCTGTTTTTT.

The chain combines TRBV9 with TRBJ2-5, with D hard to call. The ends were cut back, 3 bases at V and 0 bases at J, with 6 bases in the middle. The CDR3 has 13 amino acids. Germline CDR1 is SGDLS and CDR2 is YYNGEE. The CDR3 bases are TGTGCCAGCAGCGGGTACTACCAAGAGACCCAGTACTTC. It encodes CASSGYYQETQYF.

This chain uses TRBV4-1 with TRBJ1-2; D is perhaps TRBD1 (6 bases). Germline V lookup: CDR1 MGHRA, CDR2 YSYEKL. The CDR3 covers 18 residues. The ends were cut back, 2 bases at V and 3 bases at J, with 22 bases in the middle. DNA for the CDR3: TGCGCCAGCAGCCAACCCCTCCGGGGGGCTACTTCCCACTATGGCTACACCTTC. Translation gives CASSQPLRGATSHYGYTF.

J is TRBJ2-2 and V is TRBV11-1, with D tentatively TRBD2 (7 bases). The CDR3 spans 16 residues. Germline V gene sequence: CDR1 SGHAT, CDR2 FQDESV (reference sequence). V was shortened by 2 bases and J by 2 bases, with 12 bases between the two germline ends. This CDR3 reads CASSLNAGANTGELFF. The DNA of the CDR3 is TGTGCCAGCAGCTTAAATGCGGGGGCAAACACCGGGGAGCTGTTTTTT.

The rearrangement joins TRBV10-3 to TRBJ2-3; unclear D gene. The V end was cut by 3 bases, the J end by 3 bases, with 4 bases between. This CDR3 spans 12 amino acids. Per germline, CDR1 ENHRY and CDR2 SYGVKD. The CDR3 bases are TGTGCCATCAGTGATCGGACAGATACGCAGTATTTT. This codes for CAISDRTDTQYF.

The chain has TRBV3-1 (or the pseudogene TRBV3-2) and TRBJ2-7; 7 bases agree with TRBD2. J gave up 7 bases and V 3 bases, and 9 bases lay outside the gene matches. The CDR3 has 14 amino acids. Germline values: CDR1 LGHDT, CDR2 YNNKEL (reference sequence). This CDR3 is CASSQNEGGREQYF. Here the CDR3 DNA reads TGTGCCAGCAGCCAGAATGAGGGAGGGCGGGAGCAGTACTTC.

The chain employs TRBV2 and TRBJ1-2; D is unresolved. The CDR3 extends over 14 amino acids. The germline gives CDR1 SNHLY, CDR2 FYNNEI. V was cut by 4 bases and J by 0 bases, with 9 bases left in between. The CDR3 DNA is TGTGCCAGCAGTGTTGAGGGAGCTAACTATGGCTACACCTTC. Translated: CASSVEGANYGYTF. The full variable domain, its missing parts supplied by reference TRBV2 and TRBJ1-2, is EPEVTQTPSHQVTQMGQEVILRCVPISNHLYFYWYRQILGQKVEFLVSFYNNEISEKSEIFDDQFSVERPDGSNFTLKIRSTKLEDSAMYFCASSVEGANYGYTFGSGTRLTVV.

The chain employs TRBV7-2 and TRBJ2-7; 7 bases fit TRBD2. V lost 4 bases, J lost 10 bases, and 10 bases stayed unmatched. There are 13 residues in the CDR3. The germline gives CDR1 SGHTA, CDR2 FQGNSA. The CDR3 here is CASSSGGLAAQYF. As DNA, the CDR3 is TGTGCCAGCAGCTCCGGTGGCCTAGCGGCCCAGTACTTC.

This chain uses TRBV21-1 with TRBJ2-7; TRBD2 is the table's D call, not checked against the DNA. TRBV21-1 is termed a pseudogene. This CDR3 is built from 14 residues. CDR3 loop: CASSKDRGGYEQYF. CDR3 sequence (DNA): TGTGCCAGCAGCAAAGATAGGGGGGGCTACGAGCAGTACTTC.

This clone was observed a few times. J is TRBJ2-7 and V is TRBV5-1; TRBD1 matches at 9 bases. The CDR3 has 14 amino acids. Germline V gene lookup returns CDR1 SGHRS and CDR2 YFSETQ. Unmatched junction bases numbered 7, after V lost 4 bases and J lost 5 bases. In nucleotides, the CDR3 is TGCGCCAGCAGCCTGGTGGGACAGGGTCACGAGCAGTACTTC. Its translation: CASSLVGQGHEQYF.

The chain has TRBV27 and TRBJ2-7; TRBD2 agrees at 7 bases. J lost 2 bases, V lost 5 bases, and 15 bases had no gene match. Germline assignment: CDR1 MNHEY and CDR2 SMNVEV (reference sequence). The CDR3 runs 17 residues. The DNA for the CDR3 is TGTGCCAGCAGTGATAGGGGAGGGAGGAAAGGGGCCTACGAGCAGTACTTC. Translation gives CASSDRGGRKGAYEQYF.

The chain links TRBV7-9 to TRBJ2-7; TRBD2 agrees at 7 bases. CDR3 length: 16 residues. After removal of 5 bases from V and 0 bases from J, the junction contained 10 bases not matched to a gene. Germline CDR1 reads SEHNR; CDR2 reads FQNEAQ (reference sequence). The CDR3 DNA is TGTGCCAGCAGCCTGACAGTAGCGGGCAGCTCCTACGAGCAGTACTTC. Translating it yields CASSLTVAGSSYEQYF.

This chain connects TRBV6-5 to TRBJ2-3; 10 nucleotides align to TRBD1. J lost 4 bases, V lost 6 bases, and 7 bases had no gene match. This CDR3 has 15 residues. Germline CDR1 MNHEY, CDR2 SVGAGI. In DNA form, the CDR3 reads TGTGCCAGCAGAGCGGGACAGGGGAGGTCAGATACGCAGTATTTT. The encoded protein is CASRAGQGRSDTQYF.

This clone was found a few times. The gene calls are TRBV7-3 and TRBJ2-2, with 8 bases matching TRBD2. With 1 base clipped from V and 3 bases from J, the junction kept 7 bases outside the gene matches. The CDR3 sequence is 17 residues long. Germline-derived CDR1 and CDR2 are SGHTA and FQGTGA. This chain's CDR3 is CASSLSSGIRYTGELFF. DNA for the CDR3: TGTGCCAGCAGCTTAAGTAGCGGGATAAGGTACACCGGGGAGCTGTTTTTT.